This T cell receptor beta chain was captured by sequencing in a study of blood T cells in healthy people across ages (dated by TCRdb to the mid-2010s). For the study in its entirety: In model experiments, template switching captured about one uniquely barcoded TCR beta cDNA molecule for every two T cells. The study measured age-related changes in TCR beta repertoire diversity using deep sequencing normalized with unique cDNA molecular identifiers. The donors were divided into four age groups: young (average 16 years), middle-aged (about 39), aged (roughly 66) and long-lived (approximately 74). Donors of different ages were randomly distributed across sequencing lanes to avoid experimental bias. For two donors (one aged 18 to 29 and one aged 80 or older), the study analyzed two additional independent replicas of 1 million unique cDNA reads from the same blood draw.

Per the germline V gene, SGHAT is the CDR1 and FQNNGV is the CDR2. Counted from cysteine to phenylalanine, this CDR3 has 16 amino acids. Only the CDR3 portion is preserved as DNA: 48 bases, with reading frame beginning at the first base. The protocol used for the library was 5' RACE. These reads were obtained on an Illumina HiSeq 2500. A second PCR of roughly 7 to 12 cycles was performed with a sample-barcoded 5' primer and a J-beta primer mix. A unique molecular identifier was introduced onto each TCR beta cDNA molecule by a template-switch 5' adaptor carrying 12 random nucleotides. At least 2.5 million CDR3-containing paired-end reads were obtained from each sample. All of the RNA was converted into first-strand cDNA using the Mint cDNA synthesis kit, with a TRBC-specific oligonucleotide serving as the primer. Following uracil-DNA glycosylase treatment, a first 18-cycle PCR with universal primers M1SS and BC2_uni_R was performed on all cDNA. The study's own analysis went as follows. Each sample was normalized by randomly selecting 1 million high-quality reads, each carrying a distinct molecular identifier. Instead of being binned into consensus sequences, reads with shared molecular identifiers were discarded. CDR3 identification, clonotype clustering and error correction used MiTCR with a Q25 quality threshold and the strictest error-elimination algorithm. A nonparametric unseen species model with Euler transformation was used to estimate lower-bound total TCR beta diversity. The public reads were reprocessed in TCRdb via fastp at Q25 and MiXCR, keeping in-frame beta chains. For every CDR3 protein sequence, its rows merge into one entry that carries the most common genes and DNA. These V and J calls are TCRdb output, not the study's own analysis. The sample table holds over a million distinct CDR3 sequences, of which approximately 43% were seen once. The ten largest clonotypes hold more than 4% of the sample.

Systemically healthy Caucasian individuals from Russia, over 30 in total and aged about 6 to 90 years, were included as donors. Each donor gave ten milliliters of peripheral blood, drawn into EDTA-treated Vacutainer tubes. Ficoll-Paque density-gradient centrifugation was used to isolate PBMCs, with at least 6.5 million per sample. Trizol reagent was used to extract total RNA from the PBMCs, yielding at least 5 micrograms per sample. For every donor, flow cytometry on a PBMC aliquot measured the percentage of naive CD45RAhigh/CD27high T cells. On this clonotype itself: Its antigen target is currently unknown. A read error may produce the germline difference seen at one junction end.

Results the study describes overall, beyond this receptor: Because the CMV infection status of the donors was unknown, age-related changes in expanded clonotypes may potentially have been confounded. Since profiling was done on bulk unsorted PBMCs, naive and antigen-experienced compartments could not be conclusively compared. The long-lived group showed more naive CD4+ T cells, fewer expanded clones and increased TCR diversity than the aged group, suggesting age selection. Estimates of total diversity based on one million sequenced T cells were regarded as lower bounds and as underestimates. Observed TCR beta diversity per million T cells fell roughly linearly with age, and a significant reduction was already apparent by age about 36. The percentage of naive T cells measured by flow cytometry correlated strongly with observed TCR beta diversity.

This receptor was identified in a woman aged 18-30 years in good health. The chain employs TRBV11-2 and TRBJ2-5; a stretch of 9 junction bases matches TRBD2. The sample consisted of blood. The CDR3 here reads CAGSSTAGGPEETQYF. The bases read TGTGCCGGCAGCTCGACAGCGGGGGGACCAGAAGAGACCCAGTACTTC.